The 6 T cell receptor beta chains below all came from one sample that was sequenced in a study of blood T cells in healthy people across ages. Sample-barcoded 5' priming and a J-beta primer mix drove a second PCR of about 6 to 12 cycles. TCRdb processed the 5' RACE reads anew with MiXCR; each CDR3 protein has one entry. The repertoire holds over 700,000 distinct CDR3 sequences, with roughly 25% as singletons. The same data also contributed to another study, on T cells of mothers and their children.

The sequencing input was blood. The receptors stem from a boy aged 5-17 years in good health.

A few counts support this clonotype. The junction shows a germline mismatch at one end, possibly a read error. This chain connects TRBV12-3 or TRBV12-4 to TRBJ2-1; D might be TRBD1 (5 bases). This CDR3 contains 15 residues. CDR3 coding DNA: TGTGCCAGCAGACCGACTGACAGCTCCTACAATGGGCAGTTCTTC. It specifies CASRPTDSSYNGQFF.

The rearrangement links TRBV27 to TRBJ2-7; the D is unclear. From germline, CDR1 is MNHEY and CDR2 SMNVEV (reference sequence). V dropped 9 bases and J dropped 4 bases, with 7 bases sitting between them. The CDR3 contains 10 residues. The CDR3 sequence: CASWAYEQYF. As DNA, the CDR3 is TGTGCCAGTTGGGCTTACGAGCAGTACTTC.

This chain joins TRBV28 and TRBJ2-5, with 12 bases fitting TRBD1. V lost 6 bases to trimming and J lost 5 bases; unmatched junction nucleotides: 19. The CDR3 contains 19 residues. CDR1 and CDR2 from the germline V gene are MDHEN and SYDVKM. DNA of the CDR3: TGTGCCAGCAGCCGTCCGGGAAAGTTTGGGACAGGGGGCGCGGAGACCCAGTACTTC. Protein sequence: CASSRPGKFGTGGAETQYF.

The J gene is TRBJ2-1, the V gene TRBV7-9, with TRBD2 as a possible D gene (6 bases). Between the trimmed V and J ends, which lost 5 bases and 7 bases, there was a span of 15 bases. Germline V gene data show CDR1 as SEHNR and CDR2 as FQNEAQ (reference sequence). The CDR3 loop spans 14 amino acids. The CDR3 loop reads CASSLHGGMNEQFF. CDR3 bases: TGTGCCAGCAGCCTCCATGGGGGGATGAATGAGCAGTTCTTC.

This clonotype was detected ten times or more. This chain uses TRBV20-1 with TRBJ2-5, with D tentatively TRBD1 (7 bases). V lost 8 bases and J lost 4, with 14 bases in between. CDR1 is DFQATT, CDR2 SNEGSKA, per germline (reference sequence). The CDR3 spans 12 residues. The CDR3 reads CSTPGGGETQYF. The DNA for the CDR3 is TGCAGTACCCCAGGGGGAGGAGAGACCCAGTACTTC.

This clonotype was seen a few times. V is TRBV20-1 and J is TRBJ2-5; TRBD2 aligns across 12 bases. Trimming at V came to 1 base and at J to 5 bases, leaving 2 bases not matched to a gene. This CDR3 has 14 amino acids. CDR1 and CDR2 from the germline V gene are DFQATT and SNEGSKA (reference sequence). The CDR3 nucleotides are TGCAGTGCTAGAGTAACTAGCGGGAGGGAGACCCAGTACTTC. Its translation: CSARVTSGRETQYF.